The 13 T cell receptor beta chains below come from one sample, sequenced in a study of T-cell memory formation after mild COVID-19. TCRdb reprocessed the 5' RACE reads with MiXCR, giving one entry per CDR3 protein. The sample comprises around 300,000 distinct CDR3 sequences, 12% to 15% of which are singletons, and over 20% rests with the top ten. What was sequenced was PBMCs or a T cell subset sorted from them (not recorded which). The receptors were sampled from a man between 18 and 35 years old who had mild COVID-19 (a few samples of this study predate the infection). Cell type and time point are not known.

This chain connects TRBV4-1 to TRBJ2-1; 7 nucleotides agree with TRBD1. From germline, CDR1 is MGHRA and CDR2 YSYEKL. V shed 5 bases and J 4 bases; nucleotides not matched to a gene: 20. There are 19 residues in the CDR3. Here the CDR3 reads CASSGHRVRGPGGYNEQFF. As DNA, the CDR3 is TGCGCCAGCAGCGGGCACAGGGTTAGAGGGCCAGGGGGATACAATGAGCAGTTCTTC.

This clonotype was recorded many times. The chain carries TRBV12-3 or TRBV12-4 and TRBJ1-6, with 9 nucleotides matching TRBD1. The CDR3 covers 16 residues. The V segment lost 2 bases and the J segment 4 bases; nucleotides outside the gene matches: 3. This chain's CDR3 is CASSLTTGGYNSPLHF. The CDR3 bases are TGTGCCAGCAGTTTAACGACAGGGGGTTATAATTCACCCCTCCACTTT.

The table lists this clonotype with a few counts. V usage is TRBV14 and J usage is TRBJ2-3; 9 nucleotides align to TRBD2. CDR3 length equals 18 residues. Losses at the gene ends were 0 bases for V and 4 bases for J; bases not matched to a gene: 11. The germline V gene has CDR1 SGHDN and CDR2 FVKESK. The CDR3 sequence is CASSQERGLAGLADTQYF. DNA of the CDR3: TGTGCCAGCAGCCAAGAGCGTGGCCTAGCGGGGCTCGCAGATACGCAGTATTTT.

The chain joins TRBV7-2 to TRBJ1-3; a weak D match, TRBD1 (5 bases). Trimming shortened V by 3 bases and J by 1 base, and 10 bases separated the two germline ends. The CDR3 consists of 15 residues. Germline assignment: CDR1 SGHTA and CDR2 FQGNSA. CDR3 DNA sequence: TGTGCCAGCAGCTTGGACACTGGGTCTGGAAACACCATATATTTT. Its translation: CASSLDTGSGNTIYF.

The CDR3 DNA follows: TGCAGTGCTAGACGGCCGGGCGGGGAGCTGTTTTTT. Translation gives CSARRPGGELFF. The rearrangement joins TRBV20-1 to TRBJ2-2; D unresolved. The CDR3 extends over 12 amino acids. Trimming shortened V by 2 bases and J by 7 bases, and 8 bases separated the two germline ends. Germline V lookup: CDR1 DFQATT, CDR2 SNEGSKA (reference sequence).

This clonotype was counted at least ten times. The rearrangement links TRBV27 to TRBJ1-2, with TRBD1 matching over 9 bases. CDR3 length: 13 residues. V gave up 5 bases and J gave up 8 bases; unmatched junction bases: 6. Germline CDR1 and CDR2: MNHEY and SMNVEV (reference sequence). This chain's CDR3 is CASSPGTGNGYTF. The CDR3 DNA reads as TGTGCCAGCAGTCCGGGGACAGGGAACGGCTACACCTTC.

CDR3 bases: TGCAGTGCTAGGTCGAGCGGTTCCTACAATGAGCAGTTCTTC. Translating gives CSARSSGSYNEQFF. The V and J genes are TRBV20-1 and TRBJ2-1, with a tentative D call TRBD2 (5 bases). Trimming pared 3 bases from V and 1 base from J, leaving 10 bases between. The CDR3 consists of 14 residues. The germline gives CDR1 DFQATT, CDR2 SNEGSKA (reference sequence).

The chain links TRBV5-1 to TRBJ1-3; 7 bases agree with TRBD1. The CDR3 is 14 residues long. Germline trimming cut 4 bases from V and 3 bases from J; bases unmatched to any gene: 4. Germline CDR1 and CDR2: SGHRS and YFSETQ. The DNA for the CDR3 is TGCGCCAGCAGCCTCCGGGACAGTGGAAACACCATATATTTT. Its protein product is CASSLRDSGNTIYF.

This sequence joins TRBV4-1 and TRBJ2-2, with 7 nucleotides matching TRBD2. The CDR3 runs to 14 residues. The V gene end was trimmed by 1 base and the J gene end by 6 bases; junction bases not matched to a gene: 2. The V gene's germline CDR1 is MGHRA and CDR2 YSYEKL. CDR3 DNA: TGCGCCAGCAGCCAAGCGGGAGGTTCCGGGGAGCTGTTTTTT. It translates to CASSQAGGSGELFF.

The sample holds many counts of this clonotype. The chain joins TRBV20-1 to TRBJ2-7; perhaps TRBD1 as D (6 bases). The CDR3 runs to 13 residues. Germline V lookup: CDR1 DFQATT, CDR2 SNEGSKA (reference sequence). The V gene lost 6 bases and the J gene lost 0 bases, with 12 bases spanning the gap. CDR3 nucleotides: TGCAGTGCCACCAGGGGTATCTCCTACGAGCAGTACTTC. Protein sequence: CSATRGISYEQYF.

This sequence joins TRBV24-1 and TRBJ1-5, with no clear D. The V gene's germline CDR1 is KGHDR and CDR2 SFDVKD. V gave up 7 bases and J gave up 3 bases, with 30 bases separating them. The CDR3 loop spans 20 amino acids. The CDR3 spells CATSPLAPTAFKRLNQPQHF. The CDR3 bases are TGTGCCACCAGCCCCCTAGCCCCCACAGCGTTCAAAAGACTCAATCAGCCCCAGCATTTT.

The chain employs TRBV20-1 and TRBJ2-3; possible D gene TRBD1, 6 bases. V was pared by 3 bases and J by 1 base, with 11 bases between. CDR1 DFQATT and CDR2 SNEGSKA come from the germline V gene (reference sequence). The CDR3 spans 14 residues. The CDR3 reads CSASRGQRTDTQYF. DNA of the CDR3: TGCAGTGCTAGTCGTGGACAGCGCACAGATACGCAGTATTTT.

This clonotype was detected only a few times. J is TRBJ2-1 and V is TRBV13; possibly TRBD2 for D (5 bases). CDR1 is PRHDT, CDR2 FYEKMQ, per germline (reference sequence). V was trimmed by 1 base and J by 4 bases, leaving 8 bases between them. This CDR3 comprises 14 residues. CDR3 sequence (DNA): TGTGCCAGCAGCTTAGAACGCGGGTACAATGAGCAGTTCTTC. It specifies CASSLERGYNEQFF. The variable domain in full, with the rest retrieved from reference TRBV13 and TRBJ2-1, is AAGVIQSPRHLIKEKRETATLKCYPIPRHDTVYWYQQGPGQDPQFLISFYEKMQSDKGSIPDRFSAQQFSDYHSELNMSSLELGDSALYFCASSLERGYNEQFFGPGTRLTVL.